This T cell receptor beta chain was found in a study of T cell responses to AZD1222 COVID-19 vaccine. Sequenced by immunoSEQ multiplex PCR; TCRdb stores in-frame clones only, minus some. The profile covers about 26,000 clones, with about nine tenths appearing a single time and 2.5% to 3% taken by the ten largest. Trimming pared 3 bases from V and 3 bases from J, leaving 14 bases between. CDR3 length equals 14 residues. Germline values: CDR1 SQVTM, CDR2 ANQGSEA. This clone has more than one count but fewer than ten. Antigen unknown. Whole-study results and caveats: The study found vaccine-associated CD4 TCRs spanning spike, dominant at 160-218 and 743-854. Spike-specific TCR breadth and depth rose after two AZD1222 doses. Unmutated variant regions are reportedly targeted by nearly half of spike-specific TCRs.

The rearrangement links TRBV29-1 to TRBJ1-1; perhaps TRBD1 as D (5 bases). The sample in question was peripheral blood, obtained 28 days after the second AZD1222 dose. The origin of this receptor is an adult who received the AZD1222 COVID-19 vaccine. CDR3 sequence reads: CSVDAGTDYTEAFF. The CDR3 nucleotides are TGCAGCGTTGACGCCGGGACGGATTACACTGAAGCTTTCTTT.